This TCR beta chain was obtained from a study of cytomegalovirus exposure and HLA in healthy donors. Primers for the PCR totalled 60 Vbeta and 13 Jbeta. Data came from immunoSEQ multiplex PCR; TCRdb stores just in-frame clones and leaves some out. This table has some 140,000 clones, approximately 79% appearing once. On this clone: Its target is not known.

Germline CDR1 MDHEN, CDR2 SYDVKM. V was clipped by 4 bases and J by 0 bases, with 9 bases between them. This CDR3 is built from 14 residues. Study observations and caveats: Despite most TCR sequences being rare, some public TCRs occurred in many donors. Researchers reported from a later analysis that most CMV-associated TCR beta chains appeared HLA-restricted.

The sequenced material came from PBMCs. The chain recombines TRBV28 with TRBJ1-2; perhaps TRBD1 as D (5 bases). This TCR was recovered from a middle-aged man in good health and CMV-seropositive. The CDR3 loop is CASSSGGSNYGYTF. The DNA of the CDR3 is TGTGCCAGCAGTTCCGGGGGTTCTAACTATGGCTACACCTTC.